This T cell receptor (beta chain) stems from a study of shared clonotypes between healthy human individuals. Regarding the study as a whole: Of the naive CD4 clonotypes, around 5% were shared across four donors. When compared with the clonotypes that were shared by all four sorted-subset donors, the non-shared clonotypes turned out to have lower generation probabilities.

The method was immunoSEQ multiplex PCR; TCRdb's version includes in-frame clones alone and lacks a portion of them. The table shows approximately 2.1 million clones, with over 85% occurring only once. Memory CD4+ cells were the fraction left after CD45RA+ naive selection. In regard to this clone: The target antigen is unknown.

CDR1 LNHDA and CDR2 SQIVND come from the germline V gene (reference sequence). V was clipped by 5 bases and J by 1 base, with 11 bases between them. This CDR3 spans 14 amino acids. This receptor was obtained from a man aged 18 to 30 in good health. Some clones in this sample may be carry-over from other donors' samples. The chain carries TRBV19 and TRBJ2-5; possibly TRBD1 or TRBD2 for D (7 bases each). Sequences were obtained from naive CD4+ T cells from PBMCs. The subset: CD45RA+ positively selected. CDR3 sequence: CASSDREGQETQYF. CDR3 coding DNA: TGTGCCAGTAGTGACAGGGAGGGCCAAGAGACCCAGTACTTC.